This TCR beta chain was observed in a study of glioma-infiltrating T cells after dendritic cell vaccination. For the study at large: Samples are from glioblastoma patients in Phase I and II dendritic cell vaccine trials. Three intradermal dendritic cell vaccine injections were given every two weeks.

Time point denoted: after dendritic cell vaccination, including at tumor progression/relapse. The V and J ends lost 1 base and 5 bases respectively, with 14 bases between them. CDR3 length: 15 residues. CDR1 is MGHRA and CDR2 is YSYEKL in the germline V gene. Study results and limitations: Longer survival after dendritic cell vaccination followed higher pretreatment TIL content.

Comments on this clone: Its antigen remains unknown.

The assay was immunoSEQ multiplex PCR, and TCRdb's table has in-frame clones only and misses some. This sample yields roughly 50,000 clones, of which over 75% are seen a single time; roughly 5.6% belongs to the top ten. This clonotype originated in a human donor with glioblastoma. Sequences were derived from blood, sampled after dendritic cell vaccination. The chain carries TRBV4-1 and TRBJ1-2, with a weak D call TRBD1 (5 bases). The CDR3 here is CASSQVSGGWYGYTF. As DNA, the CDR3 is TGCGCCAGCAGCCAAGTATCCGGGGGTTGGTATGGCTACACCTTC.